One and the same sample provided the 26 T cell receptor beta chains below, sequenced in a study of blood T cell repertoires in COVID-19. TCRdb's copy holds only in-frame clones and misses some; the assay was immunoSEQ multiplex PCR. The data contain 110,000 or so clones, over 60% of them seen just once; the ten biggest clones take up roughly 8.6%. Sequenced input: peripheral blood. These receptor sequences come from a human donor in a cohort sampled during active COVID-19.

This chain uses TRBV12-3 or TRBV12-4 with TRBJ1-2; 11 nucleotides align to TRBD1. J gave up 7 bases and V 6 bases, and 4 bases lay outside the gene matches. The length of the CDR3 is 13 residues. The CDR3 loop reads CASSRDRGGGYTF. Here the CDR3 DNA reads TGTGCCAGCAGCAGGGACAGGGGGGGTGGCTACACCTTC.

The rearrangement joins TRBV5-4 to TRBJ2-7; maybe TRBD1 (6 bases). Germline CDR1 is SGHNT and CDR2 is YYREEE (reference sequence). V lost 4 bases, J lost 0 bases, and 14 bases lay in between. The CDR3 extends over 15 amino acids. The CDR3 sequence is CASSPAGTSSYEQYF. The CDR3 nucleotides read TGTGCCAGCAGCCCGGCCGGGACAAGCTCCTACGAGCAGTACTTC.

The V call is TRBV6-6, the J call TRBJ1-1, with 8 nucleotides matching TRBD1. V lost 2 bases and J lost 6; bases outside the gene matches: 2. CDR3 length: 13 amino acids. Germline V CDR1 and CDR2: MNHNY, SVGAGI (reference sequence). CDR3 in amino acids: CASSYDRGSEAFF. Written as DNA, the CDR3 is TGTGCCAGCAGTTACGACAGGGGATCTGAAGCTTTCTTT.

The V gene is TRBV10-3, the J gene TRBJ2-7; 9 bases line up with TRBD1. The CDR3 covers 12 residues. Germline V gene lookup returns CDR1 ENHRY and CDR2 SYGVKD. The V segment lost 6 bases and the J segment 6 bases; nucleotides outside the gene matches: 3. CDR3 nucleotides: TGTGCCATCAGGGACAGGGGCGGCGAGCAGTACTTC. Protein product: CAIRDRGGEQYF.

This chain links TRBV5-1 with TRBJ2-5; D not resolved. This CDR3 spans 12 amino acids. Germline CDR1 reads SGHRS; CDR2 reads YFSETQ. The V and J ends lost 0 bases and 4 bases respectively, with 4 bases between them. CDR3 loop: CASSLVGETQYF. The CDR3 nucleotides are TGCGCCAGCAGCTTGGTCGGAGAGACCCAGTACTTC.

J is TRBJ2-7 and V is TRBV5-5; 8 bases are shared with TRBD2. The CDR3 sequence is 14 residues long. Looked up from germline, CDR1 is SGHKS and CDR2 is YYEKEE (reference sequence). V lost 1 base and J lost 2; bases outside the gene matches: 2. The DNA of the CDR3 is TGTGCCAGCAGCTTGTCCGGGAGGGCCTACGAGCAGTACTTC. Its translation is CASSLSGRAYEQYF. Variable domain in full (rest from reference TRBV5-5 and TRBJ2-7): DAGVTQSPTHLIKTRGQQVTLRCSPISGHKSVSWYQQVLGQGPQFIFQYYEKEERGRGNFPDRFSARQFPNYSSELNVNALLLGDSALYLCASSLSGRAYEQYFGPGTRLTVT.

The V call is TRBV6-6, the J call TRBJ2-5, with a tentative D call TRBD2 (5 bases). CDR1 and CDR2 from the germline V gene are MNHNY and SVGAGI (reference sequence). The CDR3 consists of 12 residues. DNA of the CDR3: TGTGCATCCCGTAGCGTTCAAGAGACCCAGTACTTC. Translated, it gives CASRSVQETQYF.

The genes are TRBV7-9 and TRBJ1-4, with 9 bases matching TRBD1. The CDR3 spans 16 residues. V trimming: 5 bases; J trimming: 6 bases; junction bases outside the gene matches: 10. Germline V lookup: CDR1 SEHNR, CDR2 FQNEAQ (reference sequence). The chain's CDR3 is CASSPGAGQGHEKLFF. CDR3 in DNA: TGTGCCAGCAGCCCAGGTGCGGGACAGGGACATGAAAAACTGTTTTTT.

In DNA form, the CDR3 reads TGTGCCAGCAGCGTAGGGCGGTCGGGCACTGAAGCTTTCTTT. This codes for CASSVGRSGTEAFF. The gene calls are TRBV9 and TRBJ1-1; no definite D call. The CDR3 sequence is 14 residues long. Trimming removed 0 bases from V and 4 bases from J, with 10 bases in between. Germline CDR1 reads SGDLS; CDR2 reads YYNGEE.

The chain carries TRBV25-1 and TRBJ1-2; possible D gene TRBD1, 5 bases. The CDR3 runs 15 residues. Trimming took 1 base from V and 3 from J, leaving 12 bases between them. The germline V gene has CDR1 MGHDK and CDR2 SYGVNS. The CDR3 DNA sequence: TGTGCCAGCAGTGAATCCTCGACAGACTACTATGGCTACACCTTC. It translates to CASSESSTDYYGYTF.

The rearrangement links TRBV5-6 to TRBJ1-5; the match to TRBD1 covers 11 bases. Trimming took 4 bases from V and 5 from J; bases not matched to a gene: 8. Germline V CDR1 and CDR2: SGHDT, YYEEEE. This CDR3 region has 16 residues. Written as DNA, the CDR3 is TGTGCCAGCAGCCTAAGAGGGACAGGGGGTTATCAGCCCCAGCATTTT. It codes for CASSLRGTGGYQPQHF.

The chain uses TRBV27 and TRBJ2-7; possible D gene TRBD2, 6 bases. The germline V and J ends were trimmed by 4 bases and 2 bases, with 12 bases remaining between them. The CDR3 loop spans 14 amino acids. Germline V lookup: CDR1 MNHEY, CDR2 SMNVEV (reference sequence). The CDR3 bases are TGTGCCAGCAGTTCGGGCGGGGTAGCCTACGAGCAGTACTTC. This gives the protein CASSSGGVAYEQYF.

V gene TRBV6-6 combines with J gene TRBJ2-7, with D perhaps matching TRBD1 (5 bases). The V end was cut by 8 bases, the J end by 3 bases, with 17 bases between. CDR3 size: 14 residues. Germline V gene sequence: CDR1 MNHNY, CDR2 SVGAGI (reference sequence). The chain's CDR3 is CASQANGHHYEQYF. CDR3 bases: TGTGCCAGCCAAGCAAATGGACACCACTACGAGCAGTACTTC.

The chain couples TRBV2 to TRBJ1-4; D is unclear. This CDR3 region has 14 residues. Trimming pared 5 bases from V and 5 bases from J, leaving 12 bases between. Looked up from germline, CDR1 is SNHLY and CDR2 is FYNNEI. DNA for the CDR3: TGTGCCAGCAGTTCTGCGAGGATGAATGAAAAACTGTTTTTT. Its protein product is CASSSARMNEKLFF.

The CDR3 DNA reads TGCGCCAGCTCAATGGGAGGGAACACTGAAGCTTTCTTT. This translates into CASSMGGNTEAFF. The chain is built from TRBV4-1 and TRBJ1-1, with D hard to call. This CDR3 has 13 residues. The germline gives CDR1 MGHRA, CDR2 YSYEKL. V was pared by 8 bases and J by 1 base, with 11 bases between.

The chain recombines TRBV6-1 with TRBJ2-7; 9 nucleotides line up with TRBD2. Germline V gives CDR1 MNHNS, CDR2 SASEGT. The CDR3 is 14 residues long. V lost 3 bases to trimming and J lost 2 bases; unmatched junction nucleotides: 2. The CDR3 nucleotides are TGTGCCAGCAGTGAGGCGGGAGGGCCCTACGAGCAGTACTTC. Amino acid sequence: CASSEAGGPYEQYF.

The V call is TRBV7-9, the J call TRBJ1-1; D gene uncertain. Germline CDR1 is SEHNR and CDR2 is FQNEAQ (reference sequence). CDR3 length: 14 amino acids. V was clipped by 5 bases and J by 0 bases, with 10 bases between them. The CDR3 loop is CASSVDGMNTEAFF. The CDR3 DNA sequence: TGTGCCAGCAGCGTGGACGGGATGAACACTGAAGCTTTCTTT.

The chain uses TRBV3-1 (or the pseudogene TRBV3-2) and TRBJ2-1, with D tentatively TRBD2 (5 bases). The germline gives CDR1 LGHDT, CDR2 YNNKEL (reference sequence). V lost 3 bases and J lost 8, with 23 bases in between. CDR3 length: 17 residues. This CDR3 is CASSHPDSPSSRDEQFF. CDR3 in DNA: TGTGCCAGCAGCCACCCGGACTCCCCTTCCTCCCGGGATGAGCAGTTCTTC.

There are a few counts of this clone. The J gene is TRBJ1-6, the V gene TRBV3-1 (or the pseudogene TRBV3-2); D gene uncertain. The CDR3 is 14 residues long. The germline CDR1 and CDR2 sequences are LGHDT and YNNKEL (reference sequence). V was shortened by 8 bases and J by 9 bases, with 17 bases between the two germline ends. The CDR3 loop is CASRPRKVGSPLHF. The CDR3, as DNA: TGTGCCAGCCGCCCCAGGAAGGTCGGTTCACCCCTCCACTTT.

The chain's CDR3 is CASSLESEVGVLYF. The CDR3 nucleotides read TGTGCCAGCAGCTTAGAATCTGAGGTCGGGGTGTTGTACTTC. The genes are TRBV7-9 and TRBJ2-7; D possibly corresponds to TRBD2 (5 bases). The germline V gene has CDR1 SEHNR and CDR2 FQNEAQ (reference sequence). The CDR3 length is 14 residues. With 1 base removed from V and 12 bases from J, the gap between germline ends came to 19 bases.

In its sample, this clone was seen once. This sequence joins TRBV6-6 and TRBJ2-1; TRBD2 matches 7 bases. CDR3 size: 15 residues. The ends lost 7 bases at V and 6 bases at J; junction bases unmatched: 12. In germline, CDR1 is MNHNY, CDR2 SVGAGI (reference sequence). As DNA, the CDR3 is TGTGCCAGCACCGCCGGGGCGGGAGTTCCCAATGAGCAGTTCTTC. It codes for CASTAGAGVPNEQFF.

This clone was recorded only once. The V and J genes are TRBV10-3 and TRBJ2-5; D remains ambiguous. Germline V CDR1 and CDR2: ENHRY, SYGVKD. V lost 2 bases to trimming and J lost 5 bases, with 9 bases between them. This CDR3 has 13 residues. CDR3 protein: CAISESARETQYF. Written as DNA, the CDR3 is TGTGCCATCAGTGAGAGCGCAAGGGAGACCCAGTACTTC.

With regard to this clone: Other DNA sequences in the same sample also yield this CDR3. The genes are TRBV29-1 and TRBJ2-7; 8 bases are shared with TRBD1. The V gene's germline CDR1 is SQVTM and CDR2 ANQGSEA. V was clipped by 4 bases and J by 5 bases; unmatched bases: 4. The CDR3 consists of 12 residues. The CDR3 sequence: CSVVDRGDEQYF. In DNA form, the CDR3 reads TGCAGCGTTGTTGACAGGGGCGACGAGCAGTACTTC.

This clone is a singleton in its sample. The chain couples TRBV7-9 to TRBJ1-1; TRBD1 agrees at 7 bases. Germline CDR1 and CDR2: SEHNR and FQNEAQ (reference sequence). V lost 1 base and J lost 8; bases outside the gene matches: 4. The CDR3 length is 13 residues. Here the CDR3 reads CASSLGQGREAFF. CDR3 nucleotide sequence: TGTGCCAGCAGCTTAGGACAGGGCCGGGAAGCTTTCTTT.

This clone was picked up one time. The V and J genes are TRBV18 and TRBJ2-2; D is possibly TRBD1 (6 bases). There are 14 residues in the CDR3. V was shortened by 1 base and J by 7 bases, with 10 bases between the two germline ends. CDR1 and CDR2 (germline): KGHSH, LQKENI. CDR3 sequence: CASSPRTESGELFF. For the CDR3, the DNA is TGTGCCAGCTCACCACGGACAGAGAGCGGGGAGCTGTTTTTT. The variable domain in full, with the rest retrieved from reference TRBV18 and TRBJ2-2, is NAGVMQNPRHLVRRRGQEARLRCSPMKGHSHVYWYRQLPEEGLKFMVYLQKENIIDESGMPKERFSAEFPKEGPSILRIQQVVRGDSAAYFCASSPRTESGELFFGEGSRLTVL.

This chain uses TRBV4-1 with TRBJ2-1, with a weak D call TRBD2 (6 bases). V gave up 0 bases and J gave up 3 bases, with 12 bases separating them. The CDR3 extends over 16 amino acids. The V gene's germline CDR1 is MGHRA and CDR2 YSYEKL. CDR3 protein: CASSQEEGTYYNEQFF. CDR3 nucleotide sequence: TGCGCCAGCAGCCAAGAGGAGGGAACCTACTACAATGAGCAGTTCTTC.